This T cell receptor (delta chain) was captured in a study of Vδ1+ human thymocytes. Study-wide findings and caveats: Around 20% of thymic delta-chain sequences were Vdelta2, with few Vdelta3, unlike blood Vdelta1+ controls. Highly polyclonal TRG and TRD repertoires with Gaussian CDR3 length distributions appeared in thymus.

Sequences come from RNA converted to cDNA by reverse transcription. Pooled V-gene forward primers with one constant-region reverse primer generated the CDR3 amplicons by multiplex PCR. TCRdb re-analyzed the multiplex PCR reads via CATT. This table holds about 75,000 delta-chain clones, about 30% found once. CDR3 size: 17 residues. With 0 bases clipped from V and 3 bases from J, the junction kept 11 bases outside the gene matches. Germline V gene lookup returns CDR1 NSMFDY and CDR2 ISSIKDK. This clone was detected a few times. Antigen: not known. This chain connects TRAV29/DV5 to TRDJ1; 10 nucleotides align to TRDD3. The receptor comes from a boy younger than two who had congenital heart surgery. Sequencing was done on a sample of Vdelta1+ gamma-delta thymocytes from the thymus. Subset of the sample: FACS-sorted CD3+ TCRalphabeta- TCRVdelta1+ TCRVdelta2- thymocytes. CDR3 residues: CAASAKTGGYESDKLIF. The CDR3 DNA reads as TGTGCAGCAAGCGCGAAAACCGGGGGATACGAGTCCGATAAACTCATCTTT.